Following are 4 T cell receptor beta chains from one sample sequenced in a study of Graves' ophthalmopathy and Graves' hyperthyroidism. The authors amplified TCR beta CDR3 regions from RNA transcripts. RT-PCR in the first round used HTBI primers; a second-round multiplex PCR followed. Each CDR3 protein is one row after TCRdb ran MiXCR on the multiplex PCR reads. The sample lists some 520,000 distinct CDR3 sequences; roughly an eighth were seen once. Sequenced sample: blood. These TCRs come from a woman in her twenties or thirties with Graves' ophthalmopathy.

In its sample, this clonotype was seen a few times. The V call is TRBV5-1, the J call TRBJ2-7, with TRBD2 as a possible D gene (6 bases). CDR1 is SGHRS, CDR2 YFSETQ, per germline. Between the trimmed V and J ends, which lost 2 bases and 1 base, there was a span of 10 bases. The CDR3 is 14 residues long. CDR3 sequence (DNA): TGCGCCAGCAGCTTTTCGGGAGAGTCCTACGAGCAGTACTTC. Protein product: CASSFSGESYEQYF.

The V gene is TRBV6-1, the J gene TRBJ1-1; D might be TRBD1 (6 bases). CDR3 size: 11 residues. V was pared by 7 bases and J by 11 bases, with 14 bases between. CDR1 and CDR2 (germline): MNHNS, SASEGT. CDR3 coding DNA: TGTGCCAGCAAAGACGGGACATCCGCTTTCTTT. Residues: CASKDGTSAFF.

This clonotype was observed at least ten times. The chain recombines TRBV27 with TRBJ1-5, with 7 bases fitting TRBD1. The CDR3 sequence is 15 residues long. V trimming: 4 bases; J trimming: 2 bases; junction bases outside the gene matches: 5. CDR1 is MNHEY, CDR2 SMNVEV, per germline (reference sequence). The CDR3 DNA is TGTGCCAGCAGTTCCAGACAGGGAGGCAATCAGCCCCAGCATTTT. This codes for CASSSRQGGNQPQHF.

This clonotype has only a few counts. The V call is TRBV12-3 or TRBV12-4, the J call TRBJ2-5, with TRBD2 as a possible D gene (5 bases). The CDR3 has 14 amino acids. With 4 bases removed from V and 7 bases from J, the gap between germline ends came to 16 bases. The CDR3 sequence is CASSSPSGLSTQYF. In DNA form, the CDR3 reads TGTGCCAGCAGTTCTCCGTCGGGGTTATCGACCCAGTACTTC.